These 18 T cell receptor beta chains were all obtained from the same sample, sequenced in a study of blood T cell repertoires in COVID-19. Generated by immunoSEQ multiplex PCR, the TCRdb table keeps only in-frame clones and is missing some. The repertoire holds about 70,000 clones, with 75% to 90% as singletons. The sequenced sample was peripheral blood. The receptors here all came from a human donor in a cohort sampled during active COVID-19.

V is TRBV5-1 and J is TRBJ2-1; 11 nucleotides match TRBD2. CDR1 is SGHRS, CDR2 YFSETQ, per germline. After removal of 0 bases from V and 5 bases from J, the junction contained 1 base not matched to a gene. The CDR3 spans 15 residues. CDR3 in amino acids: CASSLVAGGHNEQFF. CDR3 bases: TGCGCCAGCAGCTTGGTAGCGGGGGGGCACAATGAGCAGTTCTTC.

Only one count was recorded for this clone. The chain carries TRBV28 and TRBJ2-1; maybe TRBD1 (6 bases). Germline V gene sequence: CDR1 MDHEN, CDR2 SYDVKM. V shed 6 bases and J shed 2 bases, with 14 bases lying between them. CDR3 length: 15 amino acids. Written as DNA, the CDR3 is TGTGCCAGCAGCTTCATGACAGGTACCTACAATGAGCAGTTCTTC. Translation: CASSFMTGTYNEQFF.

A few counts support this clone. This chain connects TRBV10-3 to TRBJ1-2, with D hard to call. Germline CDR1 and CDR2: ENHRY and SYGVKD. Trimming stripped 3 bases from V and 6 bases from J, with 17 bases between. The CDR3 runs 15 residues. The CDR3 protein is CAISEALRPANGYTF. The CDR3 bases are TGTGCCATCAGTGAAGCGTTACGGCCCGCCAATGGCTACACCTTC.

The chain has TRBV6-6 and TRBJ1-1; D might be TRBD1 (5 bases). CDR3 length: 15 amino acids. Germline-derived CDR1 and CDR2 are MNHNY and SVGAGI (reference sequence). Trimming took off 8 bases at V and 0 bases at J, with 16 bases between the two ends. In DNA form, the CDR3 reads TGTGCCAGCGGGAGGGACCCCTCCTTGAACACTGAAGCTTTCTTT. Its protein product is CASGRDPSLNTEAFF.

CDR3 bases: TGTGCCAGCAGCCCTCGGGACAGCTCGAACACCGGGGAGCTGTTTTTT. Translating it yields CASSPRDSSNTGELFF. The V gene is TRBV9, the J gene TRBJ2-2, with TRBD1 matching 7 bases. The CDR3 has 16 residues. Germline trimming cut 4 bases from V and 0 bases from J; bases unmatched to any gene: 6. CDR1 and CDR2 (germline): SGDLS, YYNGEE.

The chain is built from TRBV6-5 and TRBJ1-3; the D gene is possibly TRBD1 (6 bases). The germline CDR1 and CDR2 sequences are MNHEY and SVGAGI. CDR3 length equals 14 residues. V was shortened by 5 bases and J by 2 bases, with 10 bases between the two germline ends. This CDR3 is CASSTGFAGNTIYF. The CDR3, as DNA: TGTGCCAGCAGTACAGGGTTCGCTGGAAACACCATATATTTT.

The chain couples TRBV18 to TRBJ2-3; the match to TRBD1 covers 11 bases. CDR3 length: 16 residues. Germline V gene sequence: CDR1 KGHSH, CDR2 LQKENI. V shed 3 bases, J shed 5 bases, and the junction held 7 bases outside the gene matches. CDR3 DNA: TGTGCCAGCTCACCCCCCCGGGGACAGGGGGAAGATACGCAGTATTTT. This codes for CASSPPRGQGEDTQYF. Together with reference TRBV18 and TRBJ2-3, the CDR3 gives the full variable domain: NAGVMQNPRHLVRRRGQEARLRCSPMKGHSHVYWYRQLPEEGLKFMVYLQKENIIDESGMPKERFSAEFPKEGPSILRIQQVVRGDSAAYFCASSPPRGQGEDTQYFGPGTRLTVL.

V gene TRBV2 combines with J gene TRBJ2-2; D ambiguous. Trimming left V 6 bases short and J 1 base short, with 6 bases between. The CDR3 is 13 amino acids. Germline CDR1 SNHLY, CDR2 FYNNEI. The CDR3 DNA reads as TGTGCCAGCAGAGAACTGAACACCGGGGAGCTGTTTTTT. Amino acid sequence: CASRELNTGELFF.

This clone was detected a few times. The rearrangement uses TRBV7-6 and TRBJ1-3, with D hard to call. Germline CDR1 and CDR2: SGHVS and FNYEAQ. V lost 3 bases to trimming and J lost 0 bases, with 12 bases between them. This CDR3 has 16 residues. The CDR3 DNA reads TGTGCCAGCAGCTTTACCACCGGGAACTCTGGAAACACCATATATTTT. It codes for CASSFTTGNSGNTIYF.

The rearrangement links TRBV27 to TRBJ2-7; 8 nucleotides agree with TRBD1. The CDR3 covers 15 residues. V dropped 5 bases and J dropped 4; count of bases not matched to a gene: 10. The germline CDR1 and CDR2 sequences are MNHEY and SMNVEV (reference sequence). The CDR3 coding sequence is TGTGCCAGCAGTCCCTCGACAGGGGCTACATACGAGCAGTACTTC. It yields the protein CASSPSTGATYEQYF.

This clone was seen many times. The J gene is TRBJ1-6, the V gene TRBV6-6; 8 bases align to TRBD1. Germline assignment: CDR1 MNHNY and CDR2 SVGAGI (reference sequence). The CDR3 totals 14 residues. The V segment lost 6 bases and the J segment 11 bases; nucleotides outside the gene matches: 9. The CDR3 region has the DNA TGTGCCAGCAGCCAGGACAGGGCGAGGGCACCCCTCCACTTT. Translated, it gives CASSQDRARAPLHF.

The chain is built from TRBV7-2 and TRBJ2-3, with D perhaps matching TRBD2 (5 bases). The CDR3 is 12 residues long. Germline loops: CDR1 SGHTA, CDR2 FQGNSA. V lost 1 base, J lost 6 bases, and 5 bases lay in between. The CDR3, as DNA: TGTGCCAGCAGCTTAGTAGCGGATACGCAGTATTTT. Its protein product is CASSLVADTQYF. Filled out from reference TRBV7-2 and TRBJ2-3, the complete variable domain reads GAGVSQSPSNKVTEKGKDVELRCDPISGHTALYWYRQSLGQGLEFLIYFQGNSAPDKSGLPSDRFSAERTGGSVSTLTIQRTQQEDSAVYLCASSLVADTQYFGPGTRLTVL.

This sequence joins TRBV11-2 and TRBJ2-5, with TRBD1 matching 10 bases. The length of the CDR3 is 17 residues. The V gene's germline CDR1 is SGHAT and CDR2 FQNNGV. Losses at the gene ends were 3 bases for V and 5 bases for J; bases not matched to a gene: 12. The chain's CDR3 is CASSFAGTGVVGETQYF. As DNA, the CDR3 is TGTGCCAGCAGCTTCGCCGGGACAGGGGTTGTCGGGGAGACCCAGTACTTC.

The V call is TRBV18, the J call TRBJ2-5; TRBD1 matches 7 bases. There are 14 residues in the CDR3. Germline V gene data show CDR1 as KGHSH and CDR2 as LQKENI. V lost 5 bases to trimming and J lost 0 bases; unmatched junction nucleotides: 3. Here the CDR3 DNA reads TGTGCCAGCTCATCCACAGGGGACCAAGAGACCCAGTACTTC. This translates into CASSSTGDQETQYF.

V usage is TRBV4-2 and J usage is TRBJ2-3, with a possible D match to TRBD1 (6 bases). The CDR3 extends over 16 amino acids. CDR1 and CDR2 (germline): LGHNA, YNFKEQ. V gave up 1 base and J gave up 3 bases, with 14 bases separating them. The CDR3 reads CASSQVNRVGTDTQYF. The CDR3 coding sequence is TGTGCCAGCAGCCAAGTAAACAGGGTAGGGACAGATACGCAGTATTTT.

This clone was detected only once. This chain joins TRBV28 and TRBJ1-4; possible D gene TRBD1, 5 bases. The V and J ends lost 2 bases and 8 bases respectively, with 18 bases between them. CDR1 is MDHEN, CDR2 SYDVKM, per germline. The CDR3 runs to 16 residues. This chain's CDR3 is CASSLTGVRVREKLFF. The CDR3 nucleotides read TGTGCCAGCAGTTTAACGGGCGTCAGGGTACGGGAAAAACTGTTTTTT.

This clone was seen only once. The rearrangement uses TRBV5-1 and TRBJ2-7, with 9 bases matching TRBD1. The germline V gene has CDR1 SGHRS and CDR2 YFSETQ. Losses at the gene ends were 6 bases for V and 3 bases for J; bases not matched to a gene: 10. This CDR3 is 15 amino acids long. In DNA, the CDR3 is TGCGCCAGCACCTGGGGGGGACAGGGTAACTACGAGCAGTACTTC. Translation: CASTWGGQGNYEQYF.

V gene TRBV28 combines with J gene TRBJ1-2; 9 bases are a match to TRBD1. Germline V gene sequence: CDR1 MDHEN, CDR2 SYDVKM. The CDR3 extends over 15 amino acids. Trimming took 7 bases from V and 4 from J; bases not matched to a gene: 10. The CDR3 is CASIPGTGRGYGYTF. In nucleotides, the CDR3 is TGTGCCAGCATCCCTGGGACAGGGAGGGGCTATGGCTACACCTTC.